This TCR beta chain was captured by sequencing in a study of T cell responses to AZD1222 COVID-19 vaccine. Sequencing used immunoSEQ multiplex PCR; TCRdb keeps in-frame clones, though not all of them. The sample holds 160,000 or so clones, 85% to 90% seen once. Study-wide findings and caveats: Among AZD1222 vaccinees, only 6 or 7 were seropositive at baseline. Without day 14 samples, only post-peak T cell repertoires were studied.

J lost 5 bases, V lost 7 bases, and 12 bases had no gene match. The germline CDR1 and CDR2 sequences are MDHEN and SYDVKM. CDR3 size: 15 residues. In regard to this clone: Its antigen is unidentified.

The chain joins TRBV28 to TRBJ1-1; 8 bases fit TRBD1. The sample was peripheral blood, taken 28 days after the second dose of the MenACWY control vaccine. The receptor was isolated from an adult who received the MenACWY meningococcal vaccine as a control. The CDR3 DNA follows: TGTGCCAGCAACCAAGACAGGGGACCAGGAACTGAAGCTTTCTTT. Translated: CASNQDRGPGTEAFF.